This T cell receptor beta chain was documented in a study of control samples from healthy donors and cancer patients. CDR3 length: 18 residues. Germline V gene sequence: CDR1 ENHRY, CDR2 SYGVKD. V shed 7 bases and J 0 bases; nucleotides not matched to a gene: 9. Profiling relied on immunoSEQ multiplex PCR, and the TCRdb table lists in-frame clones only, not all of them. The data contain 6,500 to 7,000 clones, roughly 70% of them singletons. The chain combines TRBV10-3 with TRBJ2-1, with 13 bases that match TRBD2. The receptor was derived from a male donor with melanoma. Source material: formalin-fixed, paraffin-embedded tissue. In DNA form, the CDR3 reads TGTGCCATCACCAGGGAACTAGCGGGGGGGAGCTCCTACAATGAGCAGTTCTTC. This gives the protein CAITRELAGGSSYNEQFF.